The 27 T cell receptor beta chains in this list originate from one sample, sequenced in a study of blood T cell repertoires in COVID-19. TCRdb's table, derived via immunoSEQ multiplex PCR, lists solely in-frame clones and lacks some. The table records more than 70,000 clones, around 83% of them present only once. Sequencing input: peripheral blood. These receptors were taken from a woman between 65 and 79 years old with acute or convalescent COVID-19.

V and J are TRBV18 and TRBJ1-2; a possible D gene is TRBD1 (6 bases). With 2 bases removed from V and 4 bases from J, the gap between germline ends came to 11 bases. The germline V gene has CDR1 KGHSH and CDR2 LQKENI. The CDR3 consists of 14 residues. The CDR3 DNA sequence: TGTGCCAGCTCACCAGAGGGGGTGATCTATGGCTACACCTTC. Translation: CASSPEGVIYGYTF.

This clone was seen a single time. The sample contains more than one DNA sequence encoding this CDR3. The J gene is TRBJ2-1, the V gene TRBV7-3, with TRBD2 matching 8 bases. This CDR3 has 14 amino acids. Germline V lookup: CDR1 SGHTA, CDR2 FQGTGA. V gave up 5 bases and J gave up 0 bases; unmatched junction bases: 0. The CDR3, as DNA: TGTGCCAGCAGCCTAGCGGGCTCCTACAATGAGCAGTTCTTC. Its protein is CASSLAGSYNEQFF.

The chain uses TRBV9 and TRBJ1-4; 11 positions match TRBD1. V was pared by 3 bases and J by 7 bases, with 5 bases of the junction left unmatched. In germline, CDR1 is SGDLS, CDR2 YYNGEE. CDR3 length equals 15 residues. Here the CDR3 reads CASSGGQGEREKLFF. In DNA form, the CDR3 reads TGTGCCAGCAGCGGGGGACAGGGGGAGCGTGAAAAACTGTTTTTT.

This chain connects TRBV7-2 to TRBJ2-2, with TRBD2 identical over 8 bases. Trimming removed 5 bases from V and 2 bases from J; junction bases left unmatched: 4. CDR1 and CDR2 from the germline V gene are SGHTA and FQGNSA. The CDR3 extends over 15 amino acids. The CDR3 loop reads CASSGTSGNTGELFF. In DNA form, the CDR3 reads TGTGCCAGCAGCGGTACTAGCGGTAACACCGGGGAGCTGTTTTTT.

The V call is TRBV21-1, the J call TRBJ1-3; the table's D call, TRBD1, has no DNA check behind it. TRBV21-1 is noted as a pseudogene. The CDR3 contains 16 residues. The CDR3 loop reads CASSTPKTGMRNTIYF. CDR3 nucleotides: TGTGCCAGCAGCACTCCAAAGACAGGGATGAGAAACACCATATATTTT.

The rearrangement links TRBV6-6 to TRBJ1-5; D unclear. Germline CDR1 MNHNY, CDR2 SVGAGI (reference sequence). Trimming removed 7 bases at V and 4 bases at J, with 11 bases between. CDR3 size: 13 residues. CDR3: CASIRELNQPQHF. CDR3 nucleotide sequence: TGTGCCAGCATTAGGGAGCTAAATCAGCCCCAGCATTTT.

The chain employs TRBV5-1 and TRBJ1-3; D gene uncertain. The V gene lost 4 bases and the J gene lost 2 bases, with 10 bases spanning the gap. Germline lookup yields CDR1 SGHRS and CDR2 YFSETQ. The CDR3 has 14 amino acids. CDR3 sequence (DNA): TGCGCCAGCAGCCCGGGAGAGACTGGAAACACCATATATTTT. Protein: CASSPGETGNTIYF.

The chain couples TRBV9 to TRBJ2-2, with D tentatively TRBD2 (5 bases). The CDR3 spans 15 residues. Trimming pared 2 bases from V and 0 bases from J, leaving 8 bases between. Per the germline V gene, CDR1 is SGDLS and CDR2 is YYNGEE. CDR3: CASSVYGANTGELFF. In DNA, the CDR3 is TGTGCCAGCAGCGTGTACGGGGCGAACACCGGGGAGCTGTTTTTT.

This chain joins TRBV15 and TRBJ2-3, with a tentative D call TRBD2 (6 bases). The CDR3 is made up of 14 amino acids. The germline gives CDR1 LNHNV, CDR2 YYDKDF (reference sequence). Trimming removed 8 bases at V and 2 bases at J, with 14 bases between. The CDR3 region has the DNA TGTGCCACCGCGCCGGGGGTTAACACAGATACGCAGTATTTT. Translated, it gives CATAPGVNTDTQYF. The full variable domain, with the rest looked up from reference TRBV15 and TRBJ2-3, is DAMVIQNPRYQVTQFGKPVTLSCSQTLNHNVMYWYQQKSSQAPKLLFHYYDKDFNNEADTPDNFQSRRPNTSFCFLDIRSPGLGDTAMYLCATAPGVNTDTQYFGPGTRLTVL.

The CDR3 DNA sequence: TGTGCCATCAGTGTGGGGGGGATGGACTATGGCTACACCTTC. Its protein product is CAISVGGMDYGYTF. The rearrangement links TRBV10-3 to TRBJ1-2; D may be TRBD1 (5 bases). This CDR3 has 14 amino acids. Germline V gives CDR1 ENHRY, CDR2 SYGVKD. The germline V and J ends were trimmed by 4 bases and 3 bases, with 12 bases remaining between them.

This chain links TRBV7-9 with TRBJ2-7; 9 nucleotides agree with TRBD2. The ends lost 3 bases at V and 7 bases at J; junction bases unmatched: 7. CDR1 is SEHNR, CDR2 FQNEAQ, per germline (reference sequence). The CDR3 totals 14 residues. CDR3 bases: TGTGCCAGCAGCTTTAGCGGGAGTCCTGGGGAGCAGTACTTC. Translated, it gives CASSFSGSPGEQYF.

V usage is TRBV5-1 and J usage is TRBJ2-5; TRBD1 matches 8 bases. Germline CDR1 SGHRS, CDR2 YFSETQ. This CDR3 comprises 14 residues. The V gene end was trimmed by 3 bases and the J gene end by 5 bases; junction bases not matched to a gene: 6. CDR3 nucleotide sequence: TGCGCCAGCAGCTCGACAGGGGCCGGGGAGACCCAGTACTTC. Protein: CASSSTGAGETQYF.

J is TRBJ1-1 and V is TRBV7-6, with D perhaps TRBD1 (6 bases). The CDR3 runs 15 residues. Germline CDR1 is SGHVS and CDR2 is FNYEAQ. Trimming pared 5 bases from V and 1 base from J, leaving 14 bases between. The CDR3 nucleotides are TGTGCCAGCAGCCCCACGGGGGGGCGGAACACTGAAGCTTTCTTT. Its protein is CASSPTGGRNTEAFF.

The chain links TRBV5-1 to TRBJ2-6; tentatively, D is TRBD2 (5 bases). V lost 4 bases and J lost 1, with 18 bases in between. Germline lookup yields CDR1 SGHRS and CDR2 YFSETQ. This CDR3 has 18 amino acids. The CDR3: CASSPRGGAKSGANVLTF. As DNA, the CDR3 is TGCGCCAGCAGCCCCCGGGGTGGAGCTAAGTCTGGGGCCAACGTCCTGACTTTC.

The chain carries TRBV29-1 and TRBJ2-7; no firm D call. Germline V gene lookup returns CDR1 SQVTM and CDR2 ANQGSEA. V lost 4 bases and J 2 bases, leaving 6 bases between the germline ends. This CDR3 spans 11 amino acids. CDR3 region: CSVGNTYEQYF. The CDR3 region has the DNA TGCAGCGTTGGAAACACCTACGAGCAGTACTTC.

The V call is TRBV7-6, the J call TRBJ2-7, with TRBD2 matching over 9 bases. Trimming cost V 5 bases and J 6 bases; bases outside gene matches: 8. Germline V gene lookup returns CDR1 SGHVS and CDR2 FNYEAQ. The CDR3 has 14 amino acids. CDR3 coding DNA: TGTGCCAGCAGCCCTAGCGGGGAAGGGGCCGAGCAGTACTTC. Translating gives CASSPSGEGAEQYF.

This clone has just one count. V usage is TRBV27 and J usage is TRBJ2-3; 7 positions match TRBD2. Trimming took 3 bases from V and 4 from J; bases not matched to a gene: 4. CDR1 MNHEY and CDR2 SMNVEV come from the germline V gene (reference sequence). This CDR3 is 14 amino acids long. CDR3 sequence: CASSFGGSADTQYF. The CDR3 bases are TGTGCCAGCAGTTTTGGCGGGAGCGCAGATACGCAGTATTTT.

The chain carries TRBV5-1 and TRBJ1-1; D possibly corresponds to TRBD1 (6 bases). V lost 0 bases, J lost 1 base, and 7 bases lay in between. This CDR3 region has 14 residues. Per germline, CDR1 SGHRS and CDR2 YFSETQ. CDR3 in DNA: TGCGCCAGCAGCTTGGGCAGGGGGAACACTGAAGCTTTCTTT. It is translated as CASSLGRGNTEAFF.

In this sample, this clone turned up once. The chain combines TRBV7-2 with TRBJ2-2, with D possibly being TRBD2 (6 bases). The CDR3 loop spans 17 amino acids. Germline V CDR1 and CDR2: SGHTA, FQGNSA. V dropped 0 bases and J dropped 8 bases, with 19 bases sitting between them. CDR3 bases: TGTGCCAGCAGCTTAGCAGGAGGGGTGGGGGTGTCAGGGGAGCTGTTTTTT. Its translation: CASSLAGGVGVSGELFF.

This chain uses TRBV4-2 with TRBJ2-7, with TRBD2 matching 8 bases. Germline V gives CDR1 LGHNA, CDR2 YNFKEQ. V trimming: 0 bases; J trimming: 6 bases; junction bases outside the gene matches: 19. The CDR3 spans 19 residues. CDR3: CASSQEYGVSGGRSSEQYF. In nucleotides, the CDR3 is TGTGCCAGCAGCCAAGAATATGGTGTGTCGGGCGGGAGGTCGTCCGAGCAGTACTTC.

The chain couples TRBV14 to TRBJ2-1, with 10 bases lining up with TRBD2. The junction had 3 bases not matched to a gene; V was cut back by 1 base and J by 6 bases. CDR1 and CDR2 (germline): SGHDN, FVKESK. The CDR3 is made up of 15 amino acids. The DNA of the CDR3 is TGTGCCAGCAGCCAAGCTAGCGGGAGTGCCAATGAGCAGTTCTTC. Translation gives CASSQASGSANEQFF.

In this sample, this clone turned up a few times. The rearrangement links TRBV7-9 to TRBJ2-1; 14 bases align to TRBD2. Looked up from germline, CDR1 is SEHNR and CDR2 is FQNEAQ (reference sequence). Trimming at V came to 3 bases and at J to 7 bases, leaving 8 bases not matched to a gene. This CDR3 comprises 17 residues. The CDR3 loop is CASSFWTGLAGENEQFF. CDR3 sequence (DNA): TGTGCCAGCAGCTTCTGGACGGGACTAGCGGGAGAAAATGAGCAGTTCTTC. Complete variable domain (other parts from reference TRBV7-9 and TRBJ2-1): DTGVSQNPRHKITKRGQNVTFRCDPISEHNRLYWYRQTLGQGPEFLTYFQNEAQLEKSRLLSDRFSAERPKGSFSTLEIQRTEQGDSAMYLCASSFWTGLAGENEQFFGPGTRLTVL.

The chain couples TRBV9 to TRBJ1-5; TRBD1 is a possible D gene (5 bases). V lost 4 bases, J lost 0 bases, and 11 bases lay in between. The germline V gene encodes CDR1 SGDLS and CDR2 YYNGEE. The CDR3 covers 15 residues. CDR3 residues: CASSPGGYSNQPQHF. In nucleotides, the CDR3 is TGTGCCAGCAGCCCCGGGGGATATAGCAATCAGCCCCAGCATTTT.

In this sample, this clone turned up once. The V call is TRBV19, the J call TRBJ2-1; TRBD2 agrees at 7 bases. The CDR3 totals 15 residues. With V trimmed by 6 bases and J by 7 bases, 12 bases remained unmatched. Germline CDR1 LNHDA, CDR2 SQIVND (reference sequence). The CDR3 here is CASRTRIAGYNEQFF. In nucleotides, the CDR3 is TGTGCCAGTAGAACCCGGATAGCGGGTTATAATGAGCAGTTCTTC.

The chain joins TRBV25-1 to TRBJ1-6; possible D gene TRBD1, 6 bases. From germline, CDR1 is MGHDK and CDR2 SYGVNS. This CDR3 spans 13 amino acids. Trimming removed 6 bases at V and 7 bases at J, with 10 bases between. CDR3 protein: CASSGQTNSPLHF. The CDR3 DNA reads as TGTGCCAGCAGCGGACAGACAAATTCACCCCTCCACTTT.

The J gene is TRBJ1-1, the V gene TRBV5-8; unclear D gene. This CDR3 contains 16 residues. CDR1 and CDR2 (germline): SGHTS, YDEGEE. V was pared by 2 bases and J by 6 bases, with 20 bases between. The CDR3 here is CASSFLGFHSRAEAFF. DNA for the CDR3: TGTGCCAGCAGCTTTTTAGGGTTCCACTCGCGGGCTGAAGCTTTCTTT.

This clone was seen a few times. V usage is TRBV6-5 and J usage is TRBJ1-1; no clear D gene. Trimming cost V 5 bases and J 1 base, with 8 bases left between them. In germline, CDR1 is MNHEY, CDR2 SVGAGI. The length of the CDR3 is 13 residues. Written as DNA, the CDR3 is TGTGCCAGCAGTCAGACATGGAACACTGAAGCTTTCTTT. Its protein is CASSQTWNTEAFF.